This T cell receptor beta chain was recorded in a study of T cells after yellow fever vaccination. V was trimmed by 4 bases and J by 3 bases, leaving 10 bases between them. This CDR3 is 13 amino acids long. Per the germline V gene, CDR1 is KGHSH and CDR2 is LQKENI. This clonotype was counted only a few times. TCRdb ran MiXCR on the 5' RACE reads and lists one entry per CDR3 protein. The sample includes roughly 320,000 distinct CDR3 sequences, 9.5% to 12% of them seen just once. The rearrangement joins TRBV18 to TRBJ2-7; D ambiguous. This clonotype was obtained from a man in his late teens or twenties who received the YFV17D yellow fever vaccine. This specimen was CD4+ T cells sorted from PBMCs, taken 45 days after the yellow fever booster vaccination. The CDR3 sequence is CASSRREDYEQYV. The CDR3 DNA is TGTGCCAGCTCACGCCGCGAAGACTACGAGCAGTACGTC.